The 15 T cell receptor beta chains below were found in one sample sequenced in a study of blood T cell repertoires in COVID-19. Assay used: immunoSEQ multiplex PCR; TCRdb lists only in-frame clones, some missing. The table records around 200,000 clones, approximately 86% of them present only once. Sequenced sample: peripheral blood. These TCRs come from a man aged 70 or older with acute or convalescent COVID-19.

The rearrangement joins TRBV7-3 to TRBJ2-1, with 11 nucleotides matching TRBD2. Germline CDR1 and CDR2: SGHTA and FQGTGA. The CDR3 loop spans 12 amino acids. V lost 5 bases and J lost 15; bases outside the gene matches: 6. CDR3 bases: TGTGCCAGCAGCCCAACTAGCGGGAGCCTGTTCTTC. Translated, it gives CASSPTSGSLFF.

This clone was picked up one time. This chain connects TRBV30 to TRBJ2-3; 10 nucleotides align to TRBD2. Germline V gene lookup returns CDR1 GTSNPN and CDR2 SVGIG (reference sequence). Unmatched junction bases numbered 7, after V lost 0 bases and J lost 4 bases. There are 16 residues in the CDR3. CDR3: CAWSVLPSGGADTQYF. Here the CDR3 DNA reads TGTGCCTGGAGTGTACTCCCCAGCGGGGGGGCAGATACGCAGTATTTT.

CDR3 coding DNA: TGTGCCAGCAGCCGAGGGACAGCTCGCCGATACAATGAGCAGTTCTTC. The encoded protein is CASSRGTARRYNEQFF. This chain connects TRBV7-8 to TRBJ2-1; 7 positions agree with TRBD1. Germline values: CDR1 SGHVS, CDR2 FQNEAQ. V was pared by 5 bases and J by 4 bases, with 11 bases of the junction left unmatched. CDR3 length: 16 residues.

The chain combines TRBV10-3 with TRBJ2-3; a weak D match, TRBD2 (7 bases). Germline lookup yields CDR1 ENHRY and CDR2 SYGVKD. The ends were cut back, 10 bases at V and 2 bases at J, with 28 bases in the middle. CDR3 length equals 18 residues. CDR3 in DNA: TGTGCCACCCGGGGGGTACAGGGTGGGTTTTTAACCACAGATACGCAGTATTTT. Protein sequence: CATRGVQGGFLTTDTQYF.

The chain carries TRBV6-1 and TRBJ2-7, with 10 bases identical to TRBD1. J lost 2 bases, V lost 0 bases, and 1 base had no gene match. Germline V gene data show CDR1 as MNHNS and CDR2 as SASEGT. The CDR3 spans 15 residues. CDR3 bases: TGTGCCAGCAGTGAAGCCGGGACAGGGGCCTACGAGCAGTACTTC. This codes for CASSEAGTGAYEQYF.

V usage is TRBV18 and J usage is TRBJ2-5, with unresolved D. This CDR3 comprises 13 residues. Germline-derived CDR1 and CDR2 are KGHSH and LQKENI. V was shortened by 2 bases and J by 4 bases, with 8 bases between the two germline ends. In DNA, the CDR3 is TGTGCCAGCTCACCAATGACTGCAGAGACCCAGTACTTC. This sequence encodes CASSPMTAETQYF.

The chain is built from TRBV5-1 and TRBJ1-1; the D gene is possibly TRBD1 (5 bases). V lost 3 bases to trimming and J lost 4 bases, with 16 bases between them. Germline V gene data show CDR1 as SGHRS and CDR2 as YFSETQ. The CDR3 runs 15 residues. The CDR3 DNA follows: TGCGCCAGCAGCTCCAGGTCCCCCAGGGCCACTGAAGCTTTCTTT. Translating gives CASSSRSPRATEAFF.

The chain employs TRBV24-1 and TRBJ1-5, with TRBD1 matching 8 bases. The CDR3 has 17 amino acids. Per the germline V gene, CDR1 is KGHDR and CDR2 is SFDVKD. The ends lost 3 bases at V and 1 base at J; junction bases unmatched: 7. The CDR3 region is CATSDNGQGVSNQPQHF. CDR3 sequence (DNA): TGTGCCACCAGTGATAATGGACAGGGTGTGAGCAATCAGCCCCAGCATTTT.

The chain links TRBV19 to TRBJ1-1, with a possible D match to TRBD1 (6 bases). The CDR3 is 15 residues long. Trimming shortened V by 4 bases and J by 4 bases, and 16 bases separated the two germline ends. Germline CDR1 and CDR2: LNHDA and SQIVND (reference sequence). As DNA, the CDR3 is TGTGCCAGTAGTAGGCAGGACAGTGGGGGCACTGAAGCTTTCTTT. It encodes CASSRQDSGGTEAFF.

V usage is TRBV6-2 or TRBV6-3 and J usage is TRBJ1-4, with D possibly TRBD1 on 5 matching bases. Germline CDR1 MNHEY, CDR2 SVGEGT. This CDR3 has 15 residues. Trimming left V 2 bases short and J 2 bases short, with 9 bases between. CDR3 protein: CASSYRAGTNEKLFF. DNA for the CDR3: TGTGCCAGCAGTTACCGGGCAGGGACTAATGAAAAACTGTTTTTT.

DNA for the CDR3: TGCGCCAGCAGCCAAGCCCCCGGGGGTAGTTCAGCCCCGACCCAAGCTAATGAGCAGTTCTTC. Encoded protein: CASSQAPGGSSAPTQANEQFF. V is TRBV4-1 and J is TRBJ2-1; D is possibly TRBD2 (6 bases). Trimming took 1 base from V and 7 from J, leaving 32 bases between them. The CDR3 is made up of 21 amino acids. Germline loops: CDR1 MGHRA, CDR2 YSYEKL.

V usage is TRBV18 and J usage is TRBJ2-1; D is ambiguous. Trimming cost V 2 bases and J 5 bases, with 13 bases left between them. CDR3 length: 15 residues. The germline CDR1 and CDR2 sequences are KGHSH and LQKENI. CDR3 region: CASSPITGLDNEQFF. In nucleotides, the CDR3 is TGTGCCAGCTCACCAATCACCGGGTTGGACAATGAGCAGTTCTTC.

This CDR3 is CASSAEGRTEAFF. The CDR3 coding sequence is TGTGCCAGCAGTGCTGAGGGCAGGACTGAAGCTTTCTTT. The chain employs TRBV2 and TRBJ1-1; the D is unclear. The CDR3 is made up of 13 amino acids. The ends were cut back, 4 bases at V and 5 bases at J, with 11 bases in the middle. CDR1 is SNHLY, CDR2 FYNNEI, per germline.

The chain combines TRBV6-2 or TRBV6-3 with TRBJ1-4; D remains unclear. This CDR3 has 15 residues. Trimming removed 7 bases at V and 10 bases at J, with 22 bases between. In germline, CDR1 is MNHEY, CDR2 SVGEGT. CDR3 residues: CASTPEGDFLGKLFF. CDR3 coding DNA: TGTGCCAGCACCCCCGAAGGCGACTTCCTGGGAAAACTGTTTTTT.

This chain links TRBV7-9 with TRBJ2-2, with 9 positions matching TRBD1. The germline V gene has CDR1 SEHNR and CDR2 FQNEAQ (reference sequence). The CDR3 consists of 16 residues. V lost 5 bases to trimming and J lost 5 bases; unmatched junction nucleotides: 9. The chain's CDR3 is CASSHPGQGWTGELFF. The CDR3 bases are TGTGCCAGCAGCCATCCGGGACAGGGATGGACCGGGGAGCTGTTTTTT.